These T cell receptor beta chains were read from a single sample in a study of yellow fever vaccine responses in identical twins. In TCRdb, the RT-PCR reads were re-called with MiXCR into one record per CDR3 protein. The sample shows 3,500 to 4,500 distinct CDR3 sequences, about 85% of them seen only once. The sample here was T cells from blood (PBMCs), unsorted or a sorted subset (not recorded which), taken before or after yellow fever vaccination (not recorded which). The receptor set was obtained from a woman between 18 and 29 years old who received the yellow fever vaccine. The CDR3 runs from the conserved cysteine through the conserved F or W. The D gene is left open where the match is weak. The size field is filled for only some rows; it gives once, few, many or a size class.

cdr3_aa,cdr3_nt,v_call,d_call,j_call,clone_size
CASSLVDRGPHEQYF,TGTGCCAGCAGCTTAGTGGACAGGGGGCCCCACGAGCAGTACTTC,TRBV11-2,TRBD1,TRBJ2-7,.
CASSQDLRDRVDTIYF,TGCGCCAGCAGCCAAGATCTTCGGGACAGGGTTGACACCATATATTTT,TRBV4-3,TRBD1,TRBJ1-3,.
CASSHATGPYEQYF,TGCGCCAGCAGCCATGCGACAGGGCCCTACGAGCAGTACTTC,TRBV4-3,TRBD1,TRBJ2-7,.
CSVARDTRTDTQYF,TGCAGCGTTGCCCGGGACACTCGCACAGATACGCAGTATTTT,TRBV29-1,.,TRBJ2-3,once
CASSLEAGAQPQHF,TGTGCCAGCAGCTTAGAGGCAGGGGCTCAGCCCCAGCATTTT,TRBV11-3,.,TRBJ1-5,once
CASSTPGATIYF,TGTGCCAGCAGCACTCCGGGGGCCACCATATATTTT,TRBV6-1,.,TRBJ1-3,.
CATSRRGQGAETQYF,TGTGCCACCAGCAGACGAGGACAGGGGGCAGAGACCCAGTACTTC,TRBV15,TRBD1,TRBJ2-5,.
CASSQVGLGAHEQFF,TGCGCCAGCAGCCAAGTGGGACTAGGGGCCCATGAGCAGTTCTTC,TRBV4-3,TRBD2,TRBJ2-1,.
CASSSGTGPYEQYF,TGCGCCAGCAGCTCGGGGACGGGGCCCTACGAGCAGTACTTC,TRBV4-3,.,TRBJ2-7,.
CASSLKLSSYEQYF,TGCGCCAGCAGCCTTAAGTTGAGCTCCTACGAGCAGTACTTC,TRBV4-1,.,TRBJ2-7,.
CSVELMGEKLFF,TGCAGCGTTGAGTTAATGGGGGAAAAACTGTTTTTT,TRBV29-1,.,TRBJ1-4,.
CASSAGVLTDTQYF,TGTGCCAGCAGCGCAGGGGTCCTCACAGATACGCAGTATTTT,TRBV13,.,TRBJ2-3,.
CASSLDSRRQGSYEQYF,TGTGCCAGCAGCTTAGATTCTCGGCGACAGGGATCCTACGAGCAGTACTTC,TRBV11-3,TRBD1,TRBJ2-7,.
CSAPRWGASNEQFF,TGCAGTGCTCCCCGATGGGGGGCAAGCAATGAGCAGTTCTTC,TRBV20-1,.,TRBJ2-1,.
CSATQEPHNYEQYF,TGCAGTGCTACACAAGAGCCACACAACTACGAGCAGTACTTC,TRBV20-1,.,TRBJ2-7,.
CASSFLTSMERNEQFF,TGCGCCAGCAGCTTCCTAACTAGCATGGAACGGAATGAGCAGTTCTTC,TRBV5-1,.,TRBJ2-1,once
CASSPRTSLTMSSYEQYF,TGTGCCAGCAGCCCGAGGACCAGCCTAACAATGAGCTCCTACGAGCAGTACTTC,TRBV11-2,.,TRBJ2-7,.
CATGTSGNNEQFF,TGTGCCACTGGGACTAGCGGAAACAATGAGCAGTTCTTC,TRBV24-1,TRBD2,TRBJ2-1,few